This TCR beta chain was retrieved from a study of vaccination and CD4 T cells after COVID-19. Study at large: Early (day 14) and late (days 161 to 241) post-vaccine samples came from three convalescent patients. Regarding the study as a whole: Spike mono-reactivity was evident in 304 of the 307 vaccine-specific clones derived from convalescent patients.

CDR1 is SGHTA, CDR2 FQGNSA, per germline. Losses at the gene ends were 3 bases for V and 3 bases for J; bases not matched to a gene: 4. CDR3 length equals 15 residues. With regard to this clonotype: Its cognate antigen is unknown.

Cultured CD4+ T cell DNA was sequenced using the Oncomine TCR Beta short-read assay. TCRdb fed the PCR reads into MiXCR, producing one record per CDR3 protein. The repertoire holds around 17,000 distinct CDR3 sequences, with approximately 45% as singletons. The time point denotes: late sampling 161 to 241 days after vaccination in a few convalescent patients. Treatment meaning: 10-day PBMC culture with coronavirus spike peptide pools or control peptides (ViraFEST assay). The cultures had half their medium swapped for fresh IL-2 medium on days 3 and 7. The chain is built from TRBV7-2 and TRBJ1-5, with TRBD1 identical over 8 bases. The clonotype was recovered from a human donor who had recovered from COVID-19. This sample comprised CD4+ T cells from blood, cultured in vitro, obtained about 7 months after SARS-CoV-2 vaccination. DNA for the CDR3: TGTGCCAGCAGCTTCAGGACAGGGTACAATCAGCCCCAGCATTTT. The encoded protein is CASSFRTGYNQPQHF.